This TCR beta chain was captured in a study of molecular identifiers for immune sequencing clone quantification. There are a few counts of this clonotype. Germline loops: CDR1 ENHRY, CDR2 SYGVKD. This CDR3 has 11 residues. Trimming took 10 bases from V and 7 from J, leaving 13 bases between them. TCRdb recomputed calls from the PCR reads with MiXCR, one row per CDR3 protein. Among more than 450,000 distinct CDR3 sequences listed, under 30% were seen once. Sequenced sample: naive CD8+ T cells from blood, with Jurkat cell RNA spiked in. The subset is: FACS-sorted CD8+CD4-CCR7+CD45RA+ naive T cells. V gene TRBV10-3 combines with J gene TRBJ1-1, with D tentatively TRBD1 (6 bases). The sequence came from a human donor in good health. Some libraries in this study had Jurkat cell RNA spiked in. The CDR3 DNA reads TGTGCCACCACTACAGGGATTGAAGCTTTCTTT. This codes for CATTTGIEAFF.